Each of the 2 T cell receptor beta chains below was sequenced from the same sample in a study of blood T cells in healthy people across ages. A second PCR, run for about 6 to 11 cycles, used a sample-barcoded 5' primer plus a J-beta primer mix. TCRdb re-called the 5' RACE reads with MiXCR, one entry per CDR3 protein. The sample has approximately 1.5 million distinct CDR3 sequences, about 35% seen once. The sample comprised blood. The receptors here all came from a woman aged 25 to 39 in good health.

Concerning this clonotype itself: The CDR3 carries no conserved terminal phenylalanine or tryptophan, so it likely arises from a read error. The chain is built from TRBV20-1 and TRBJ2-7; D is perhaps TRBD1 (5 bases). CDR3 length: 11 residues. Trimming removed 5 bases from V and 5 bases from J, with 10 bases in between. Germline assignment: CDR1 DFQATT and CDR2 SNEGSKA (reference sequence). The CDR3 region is CSARQGNEQYC. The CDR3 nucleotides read TGCAGTGCTCGGCAGGGTAACGAGCAGTACTGC.

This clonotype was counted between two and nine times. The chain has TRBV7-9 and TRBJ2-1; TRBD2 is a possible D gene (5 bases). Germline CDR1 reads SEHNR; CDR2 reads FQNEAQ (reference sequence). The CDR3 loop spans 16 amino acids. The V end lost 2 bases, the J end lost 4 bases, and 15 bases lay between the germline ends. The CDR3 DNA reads TGTGCCAGCAGCTTAAGAGCGGAGGCCCCTTACAATGAGCAGTTCTTC. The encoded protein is CASSLRAEAPYNEQFF.